This T cell receptor beta chain is from a study of beta chain features in type 1 diabetes. Reverse transcribing all isolated RNA meant expressed TCRB transcripts were sequenced. Data came from immunoSEQ multiplex PCR; TCRdb stores just in-frame clones and leaves some out. The table has around 170,000 clones, approximately 8.4% seen once. In germline, CDR1 is MNHNS, CDR2 SASEGT. The CDR3 extends over 14 amino acids. V lost 8 bases to trimming and J lost 4 bases; unmatched junction nucleotides: 8. In its sample, this clone was seen many times. The gene calls are TRBV6-1 and TRBJ1-2, with 9 nucleotides matching TRBD1. The specimen was central memory CD4+ T cells from blood. This sequence originates from a young woman in good health. CDR3 nucleotides: TGTGCCAGCTGGACACAGGGGGCCGGCTATGGCTACACCTTC. Protein: CASWTQGAGYGYTF.